This T cell receptor beta chain was retrieved from a study of T-cell reconstitution after alpha-beta-depleted transplantation in children. V shed 5 bases and J shed 2 bases, with 18 bases lying between them. The CDR3 loop spans 16 amino acids. CDR1 and CDR2 (germline): SEHNR, FQNEAQ (reference sequence). This clonotype was observed a few times. It was with unique molecular identifiers that the TCRbeta library was prepared. Each CDR3 protein is one row after TCRdb ran MiXCR on the PCR reads. The data hold about 540,000 distinct CDR3 sequences, with around 16% observed a single time. V is TRBV7-9 and J is TRBJ1-2; no firm D call. Sequences were derived from PBMCs from the stem cell graft donor, sampled from the stem cell graft. The receptor was derived from a human donor who donated a stem cell graft to a child with acute lymphoblastic leukemia. The CDR3 sequence is CASSPPGPEINYGYTF. As DNA, the CDR3 is TGTGCCAGCAGCCCACCGGGCCCCGAAATAAACTATGGCTACACCTTC. Variable domain in full (rest from reference TRBV7-9 and TRBJ1-2): DTGVSQNPRHKITKRGQNVTFRCDPISEHNRLYWYRQTLGQGPEFLTYFQNEAQLEKSRLLSDRFSAERPKGSFSTLEIQRTEQGDSAMYLCASSPPGPEINYGYTFGSGTRLTVV.